The rows below give T cell receptor beta chains drawn from one sample of a study of radiotherapy plus CTLA-4 blockade in lung cancer. Sequencing was performed with immunoSEQ multiplex PCR; in TCRdb, only in-frame clones are kept and a portion is missing. The sample has roughly 130,000 clones; over 80% are singletons. The sample was peripheral blood, taken from a patient treated with radiotherapy plus ipilimumab. All receptors derive from a human donor with non-small cell lung cancer that progressed on radiotherapy plus ipilimumab. The CDR3 runs from the conserved cysteine through the conserved F or W. The D gene is left open where the match is weak. Some rows have no size entry. The others give once, few or many, or a class for an expanded clone.

TRBV6-1	.	TRBJ2-7	TRBD2	TGTGCCAGCGTAGCGGGAGTGGTGGGTGAGCAGTACTTC	CASVAGVVGEQYF
TRBV7-8	.	TRBJ2-7	.	TGTGCCAGCAGCCCCCGGGCCAGACCTATTTACGAGCAGTACTTC	CASSPRARPIYEQYF
TRBV9	.	TRBJ1-1	.	TGTGCCAGCAGCACGACATCGAACACTGAAGCTTTCTTT	CASSTTSNTEAFF
TRBV6-5	.	TRBJ2-7	.	TGTGCCAGCAGAAGGTCCCCGCCCTACGAGCAGTACTTC	CASRRSPPYEQYF
TRBV23-1	.	TRBJ1-5	.	TGCGCCAGCAGTCAGCCCGACTTCAATCAGCCCCAGCATTTT	CASSQPDFNQPQHF
TRBV19	.	TRBJ2-7	TRBD1	TGTGCCAGTAGTTCCGGGACAGGGGCTCGTGAGCAGTACTTC	CASSSGTGAREQYF
TRBV2	.	TRBJ1-1	.	TGTGCCAGCAGTGTAGTGGGGATGAACACTGAAGCTTTCTTT	CASSVVGMNTEAFF
TRBV19	.	TRBJ1-4	TRBD1	TGTGCCAGTAGTATAGGACAGGGGGTCAATGAAAAACTGTTTTTT	CASSIGQGVNEKLFF
TRBV7-8	.	TRBJ2-7	TRBD2	TGTGCCAGCAGCATCTCCGGGACTAGCGGGAGCCGCTCCTACGAGCAGTACTTC	CASSISGTSGSRSYEQYF
TRBV30	.	TRBJ2-1	TRBD2	TGTGCCTGGTCCACGTCGGCGGGAGCTTACAATGAGCAGTTCTTC	CAWSTSAGAYNEQFF
TRBV27	.	TRBJ1-2	TRBD1	TGTGCCAGCAGCCGGACAGGGCCCTATGGCTACACCTTC	CASSRTGPYGYTF
TRBV11-2	.	TRBJ2-1	TRBD2	TGTGCCAGCAGCTTAGAGCTAGCGGGACCTTACAATGAGCAGTTCTTC	CASSLELAGPYNEQFF
TRBV5-4	.	TRBJ1-2	TRBD1	TGTGCCAGCACCTCGGACAGGGAGAACTATGGCTACACCTTC	CASTSDRENYGYTF
TRBV19	.	TRBJ2-5	.	TGTGCCAGTAGGTCGGCTAGCCGACAAGAGACCCAGTACTTC	CASRSASRQETQYF
TRBV18	.	TRBJ2-7	TRBD2	TGTGCCAGCTCACCGTTGTCGCAGACCGGGACTAGCGGGAGGGCCGAGCAGTACTTC	CASSPLSQTGTSGRAEQYF
TRBV16	.	TRBJ2-1	.	TGTGCCAGCAGCCAATCGTTGGGCAATGAGCAGTTCTTC	CASSQSLGNEQFF
TRBV4-1	few	TRBJ1-5	.	TGCGCCAGCAGCCAGGACCCGAATCAGCCCCAGCATTTT	CASSQDPNQPQHF
TRBV10-3	.	TRBJ2-2	TRBD2	TGTGCCATCAGGGGCAGCGGGATGGCTGGGGAGCTGTTTTTT	CAIRGSGMAGELFF
TRBV12-5	.	TRBJ1-1	TRBD1	TGTGCTAGTGGGACAGGGGTAAACACTGAAGCTTTCTTT	CASGTGVNTEAFF
TRBV5-1	.	TRBJ1-1	.	TGCGCCAGCAGCTTGGGTCCCCAGGGGCGACGGAACACTGAAGCTTTCTTT	CASSLGPQGRRNTEAFF
TRBV27	.	TRBJ1-5	.	TGTGCCAGCAGTTTATTGGCAGGCAATCAGCCCCAGCATTTT	CASSLLAGNQPQHF
TRBV19	.	TRBJ2-3	.	TGTGCCAGTAGTCTCCTCCCCGCGGTGGGCACAGATACGCAGTATTTT	CASSLLPAVGTDTQYF
TRBV9	.	TRBJ2-1	TRBD2	TGTGCCAGCAGCGTAGAAGGCGGGAGGTACAATGAGCAGTTCTTC	CASSVEGGRYNEQFF
TRBV4-3	.	TRBJ1-2	.	TGCGCCAGCAGCTTGAAAAGAGGCCTCCTCTATGGCTACACCTTC	CASSLKRGLLYGYTF
TRBV7-6	.	TRBJ2-7	.	TGTGCCATTTCGACAGGAGGCTACGAGCAGTACTTC	CAISTGGYEQYF
TRBV2	.	TRBJ1-1	TRBD1	TGTGCCAGCAGTGTCGCAGGGGGGAAGAACACTGAAGCTTTCTTT	CASSVAGGKNTEAFF
TRBV14	few	TRBJ1-4	TRBD1	TGTGCCAGCAGCCCTTGGACAGGGTGGAATGAAAAACTGTTTTTT	CASSPWTGWNEKLFF
TRBV2	.	TRBJ2-1	.	TGTGCCAGCTCCGGGTACAATGAGCAGTTCTTC	CASSGYNEQFF
TRBV6-1	.	TRBJ2-7	.	TGTGCCAGCCAATCCTACGAGCAGTACTTC	CASQSYEQYF